A selection of T cell receptor beta chains follows, all from one sample in a study of T cell responses to AZD1222 COVID-19 vaccine. The data were produced by immunoSEQ multiplex PCR, yet TCRdb's version contains in-frame clones alone and is incomplete. Among 100,000 to 150,000 clones listed, 80% to 90% were seen once. The starting material was peripheral blood, obtained on day 0 of AZD1222 vaccination. These TCRs come from an adult in good health. The CDR3 runs from the conserved cysteine through the conserved F or W. D genes are given only for firm matches. Not every row has a clone size; where given, it reads once, few, many or a size class.

CDR3aa,CDR3nt,abundance,j_gene,d_gene,v_gene
CASSQIYVTPNTEAFF,TGTGCCAGCAGCCAAATCTACGTCACACCGAACACTGAAGCTTTCTTT,.,TRBJ1-1,.,TRBV3-1/TRBV3-2
CASSLQGAETEAFF,TGTGCCAGCAGCTTACAGGGGGCAGAGACTGAAGCTTTCTTT,.,TRBJ1-1,TRBD1,TRBV5-5
CASSSPPANEKLFF,TGTGCCAGCAGCTCCCCCCCTGCTAATGAAAAACTGTTTTTT,.,TRBJ1-4,.,TRBV11-3
CASSQMETEAFF,TGTGCCAGCAGCCAAATGGAGACTGAAGCTTTCTTT,.,TRBJ1-1,.,TRBV3-1/TRBV3-2
CASSQVVSSGNTIYF,TGTGCCAGCAGCCAAGTGGTGAGCTCTGGAAACACCATATATTTT,.,TRBJ1-3,.,TRBV3-1/TRBV3-2
CASSVRMASEKLFF,TGTGCCAGCAGTGTAAGAATGGCCTCGGAAAAACTGTTTTTT,once,TRBJ1-4,.,TRBV25-1
CASTKGGSGNTIYF,TGTGCCAGCACCAAGGGGGGTTCTGGAAACACCATATATTTT,.,TRBJ1-3,.,TRBV9
CASSSGTPYEQYF,TGCGCCAGCAGCTCCGGGACTCCTTACGAGCAGTACTTC,.,TRBJ2-7,.,TRBV5-1
CASSDGGGDQPQHF,TGTGCCAGCAGTGACGGAGGGGGCGACCAGCCCCAGCATTTT,few,TRBJ1-5,TRBD1,TRBV2
CASSLGRGTGNTEAFF,TGCGCCAGCAGCTTGGGGAGAGGGACAGGGAACACTGAAGCTTTCTTT,once,TRBJ1-1,TRBD1,TRBV5-1
CASSLAGRTQNTGELFF,TGTGCCAGCAGCTTGGCAGGGCGGACTCAGAACACCGGGGAGCTGTTTTTT,.,TRBJ2-2,.,TRBV7-4
CASSLAGYRGQGQPQHF,TGTGCCAGCAGCTTAGCGGGGTACAGGGGTCAAGGTCAGCCCCAGCATTTT,.,TRBJ1-5,TRBD1,TRBV7-8
CASSPYLTSTGELFF,TGTGCCAGCAGTCCCTACCTTACCAGCACCGGGGAGCTGTTTTTT,.,TRBJ2-2,.,TRBV27
CASSSRDPINTGELFF,TGTGCCAGCAGCTCTAGGGACCCAATTAACACCGGGGAGCTGTTTTTT,.,TRBJ2-2,.,TRBV7-8
CSVVTPRGEQYF,TGCAGCGTGGTAACCCCCCGGGGCGAGCAGTACTTC,.,TRBJ2-7,.,TRBV29-1
CASSPEGGRGYGYTF,TGTGCCAGCAGCCCAGAGGGGGGGCGAGGCTATGGCTACACCTTC,few,TRBJ1-2,.,TRBV9
CASSRQGDSPLHF,TGTGCCAGCAGCCGACAGGGTGATTCACCCCTCCACTTT,.,TRBJ1-6,TRBD1,TRBV7-2
CASSQDPRGFGNTIYF,TGTGCCAGCAGCCAAGACCCCCGGGGGTTCGGAAACACCATATATTTT,.,TRBJ1-3,.,TRBV3-1/TRBV3-2
CSVGESRGYTF,TGCAGCGTTGGAGAGTCAAGGGGCTACACCTTC,.,TRBJ1-2,.,TRBV29-1
CASRLDRSSSYNEQFF,TGTGCCAGCAGATTGGACAGGTCAAGCTCCTACAATGAGCAGTTCTTC,.,TRBJ2-1,TRBD1,TRBV27
CASSTREPRFDTQYF,TGTGCCAGTAGTACCCGGGAACCAAGGTTTGATACGCAGTATTTT,.,TRBJ2-3,.,TRBV19
CASSLRQPQHF,TGTGCCAGCAGTTTAAGGCAGCCCCAGCATTTT,.,TRBJ1-5,.,TRBV28
CASSDRVSGYTF,TGTGCCAGCAGTGACAGGGTCAGTGGCTACACCTTC,once,TRBJ1-2,TRBD1,TRBV27
CSAGQGEGTQYF,TGCAGCGCCGGACAGGGGGAGGGGACCCAGTACTTC,.,TRBJ2-5,TRBD1,TRBV29-1
CAWSLDSNQPQHF,TGTGCCTGGAGTCTTGACAGCAATCAGCCCCAGCATTTT,.,TRBJ1-5,.,TRBV30
CASNLRDTEAFF,TGTGCCAGCAACCTTCGGGACACTGAAGCTTTCTTT,.,TRBJ1-1,.,TRBV6-5
CASSYSGTQYF,TGTGCCAGCAGTTACAGCGGGACCCAGTACTTC,.,TRBJ2-5,.,TRBV6-5